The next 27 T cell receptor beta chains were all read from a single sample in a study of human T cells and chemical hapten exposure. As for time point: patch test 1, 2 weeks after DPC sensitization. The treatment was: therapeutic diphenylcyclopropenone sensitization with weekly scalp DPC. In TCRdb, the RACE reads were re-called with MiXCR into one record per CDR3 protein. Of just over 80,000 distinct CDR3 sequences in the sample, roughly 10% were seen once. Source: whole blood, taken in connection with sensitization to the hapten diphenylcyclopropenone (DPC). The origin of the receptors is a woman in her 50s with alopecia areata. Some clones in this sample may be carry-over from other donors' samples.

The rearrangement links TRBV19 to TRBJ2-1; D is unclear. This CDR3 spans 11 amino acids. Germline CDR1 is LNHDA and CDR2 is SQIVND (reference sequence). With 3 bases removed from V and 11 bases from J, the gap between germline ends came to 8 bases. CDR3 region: CASSISRQQFF. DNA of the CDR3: TGTGCCAGTAGTATCTCGCGGCAGCAGTTCTTC.

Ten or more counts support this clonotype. As DNA, the CDR3 is TGTGCCAGTACCAGGACAGGTACAAAGACCCAGTACTTC. Translation: CASTRTGTKTQYF. The V call is TRBV19, the J call TRBJ2-5; 7 nucleotides agree with TRBD1. Germline CDR1 reads LNHDA; CDR2 reads SQIVND (reference sequence). This CDR3 is built from 13 residues. The V gene end was trimmed by 7 bases and the J gene end by 6 bases; junction bases not matched to a gene: 8.

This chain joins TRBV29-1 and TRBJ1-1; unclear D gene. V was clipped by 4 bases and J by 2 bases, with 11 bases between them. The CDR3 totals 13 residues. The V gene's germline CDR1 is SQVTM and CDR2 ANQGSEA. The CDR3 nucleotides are TGCAGCGTTGCAGGCGGGGTTAACACTGAAGCTTTCTTT. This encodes CSVAGGVNTEAFF.

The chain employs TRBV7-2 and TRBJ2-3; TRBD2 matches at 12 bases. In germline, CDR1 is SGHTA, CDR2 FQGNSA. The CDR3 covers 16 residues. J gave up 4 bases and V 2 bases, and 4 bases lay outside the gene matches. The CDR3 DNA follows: TGTGCCAGCAGCTTACTAGCGGGGGGGCGGGCAGATACGCAGTATTTT. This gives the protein CASSLLAGGRADTQYF.

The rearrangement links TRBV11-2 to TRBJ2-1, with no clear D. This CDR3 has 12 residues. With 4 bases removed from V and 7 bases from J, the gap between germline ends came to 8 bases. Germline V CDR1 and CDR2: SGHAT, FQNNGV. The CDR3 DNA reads TGTGCCAGCAGCTCCCTGGGGAATGAGCAGTTCTTC. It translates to CASSSLGNEQFF. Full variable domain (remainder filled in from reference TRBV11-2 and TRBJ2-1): EAGVAQSPRYKIIEKRQSVAFWCNPISGHATLYWYQQILGQGPKLLIQFQNNGVVDDSQLPKDRFSAERLKGVDSTLKIQPAKLEDSAVYLCASSSLGNEQFFGPGTRLTVL.

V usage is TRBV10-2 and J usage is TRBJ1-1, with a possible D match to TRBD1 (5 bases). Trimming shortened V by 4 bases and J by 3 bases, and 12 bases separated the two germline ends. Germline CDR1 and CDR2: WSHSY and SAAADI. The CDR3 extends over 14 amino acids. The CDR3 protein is CASSAPGKHTEAFF. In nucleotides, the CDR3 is TGCGCCAGCAGTGCCCCAGGGAAACACACTGAAGCTTTCTTT.

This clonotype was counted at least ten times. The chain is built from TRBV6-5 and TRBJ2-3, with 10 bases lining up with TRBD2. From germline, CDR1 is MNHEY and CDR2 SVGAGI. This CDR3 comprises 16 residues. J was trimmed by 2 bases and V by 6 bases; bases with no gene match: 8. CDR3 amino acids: CASSRGLAAVTDTQYF. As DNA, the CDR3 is TGTGCCAGCAGCCGCGGACTAGCGGCCGTCACAGATACGCAGTATTTT.

CDR3 in DNA: TGTGCCAGCAGCGAGGGGGACACTAACACAGATACGCAGTATTTT. Translating gives CASSEGDTNTDTQYF. The chain uses TRBV9 and TRBJ2-3; D may be TRBD1 (6 bases). V dropped 3 bases and J dropped 2 bases, with 13 bases sitting between them. This CDR3 spans 15 amino acids. The V gene's germline CDR1 is SGDLS and CDR2 YYNGEE.

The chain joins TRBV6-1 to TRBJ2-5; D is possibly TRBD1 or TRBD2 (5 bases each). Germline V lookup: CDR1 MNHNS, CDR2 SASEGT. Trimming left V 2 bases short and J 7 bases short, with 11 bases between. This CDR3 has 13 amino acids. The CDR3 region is CASSELGTLTQYF. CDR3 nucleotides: TGTGCCAGCAGTGAACTGGGGACCTTGACCCAGTACTTC.

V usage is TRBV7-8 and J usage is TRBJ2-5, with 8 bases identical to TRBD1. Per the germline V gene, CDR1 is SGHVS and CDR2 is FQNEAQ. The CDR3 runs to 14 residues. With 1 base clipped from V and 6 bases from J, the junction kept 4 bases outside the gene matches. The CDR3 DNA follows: TGTGCCAGCAGCTTAGTACAGGGGGTGAAGACCCAGTACTTC. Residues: CASSLVQGVKTQYF.

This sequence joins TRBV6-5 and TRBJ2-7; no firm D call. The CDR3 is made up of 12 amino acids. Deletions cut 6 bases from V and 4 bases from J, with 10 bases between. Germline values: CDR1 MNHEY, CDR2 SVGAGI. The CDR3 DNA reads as TGTGCCAGCAGCCGTTCCTTGTACGAGCAGTACTTC. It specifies CASSRSLYEQYF.

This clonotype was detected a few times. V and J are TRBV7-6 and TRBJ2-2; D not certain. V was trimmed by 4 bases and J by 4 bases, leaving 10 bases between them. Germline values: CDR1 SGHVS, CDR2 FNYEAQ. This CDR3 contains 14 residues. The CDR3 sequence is CASSSRPGTGELFF. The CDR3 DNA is TGTGCCAGCAGCTCCCGTCCCGGCACCGGGGAGCTGTTTTTT. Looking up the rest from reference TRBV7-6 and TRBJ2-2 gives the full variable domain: GAGVSQSPRYKVTKRGQDVALRCDPISGHVSLYWYRQALGQGPEFLTYFNYEAQQDKSGLPNDRFSAERPEGSISTLTIQRTEQRDSAMYRCASSSRPGTGELFFGEGSRLTVL.

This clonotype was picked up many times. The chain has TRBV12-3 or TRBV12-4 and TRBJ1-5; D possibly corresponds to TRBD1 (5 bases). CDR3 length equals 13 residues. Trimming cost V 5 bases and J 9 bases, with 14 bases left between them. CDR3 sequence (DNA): TGTGCCAGCAGTCGGGGGGTCCGTCGGCCCCAGCATTTT. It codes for CASSRGVRRPQHF.

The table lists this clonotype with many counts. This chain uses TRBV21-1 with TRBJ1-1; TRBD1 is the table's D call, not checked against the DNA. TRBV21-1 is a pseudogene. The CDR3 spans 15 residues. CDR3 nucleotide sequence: TGTGCCAGCAGCCCCCCGCGCGACCTCGCAACTGAAGCTTTCTTT. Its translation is CASSPPRDLATEAFF.

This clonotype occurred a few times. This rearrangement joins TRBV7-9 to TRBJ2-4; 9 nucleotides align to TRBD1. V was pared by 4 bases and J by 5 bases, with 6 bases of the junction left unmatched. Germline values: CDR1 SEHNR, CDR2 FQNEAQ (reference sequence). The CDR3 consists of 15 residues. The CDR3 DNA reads TGTGCCAGCAGCTCCATGGGACAGGGAGAAAACATTCAGTACTTC. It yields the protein CASSSMGQGENIQYF. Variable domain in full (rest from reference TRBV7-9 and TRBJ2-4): DTGVSQNPRHKITKRGQNVTFRCDPISEHNRLYWYRQTLGQGPEFLTYFQNEAQLEKSRLLSDRFSAERPKGSFSTLEIQRTEQGDSAMYLCASSSMGQGENIQYFGAGTRLSVL.

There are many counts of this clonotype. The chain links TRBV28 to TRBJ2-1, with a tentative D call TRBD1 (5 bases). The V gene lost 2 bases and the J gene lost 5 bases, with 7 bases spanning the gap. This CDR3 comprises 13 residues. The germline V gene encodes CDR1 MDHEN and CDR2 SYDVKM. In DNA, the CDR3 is TGTGCCAGCAGTTTAGGGGCCCACAATGAGCAGTTCTTC. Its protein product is CASSLGAHNEQFF.

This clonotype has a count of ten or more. For the CDR3, the DNA is TGCAGCGTTGACTCAGGGCCCGGGGCCAACGTCCTGACTTTC. Translated: CSVDSGPGANVLTF. This chain joins TRBV29-1 and TRBJ2-6; maybe TRBD1 (5 bases). With 3 bases removed from V and 4 bases from J, the gap between germline ends came to 10 bases. Per germline, CDR1 SQVTM and CDR2 ANQGSEA. CDR3 length equals 14 residues.

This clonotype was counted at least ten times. In DNA form, the CDR3 reads TGCAGCGTTGAACTACGCGGGAATGGTAATGAGCAGTTCTTC. It encodes CSVELRGNGNEQFF. The V and J genes are TRBV29-1 and TRBJ2-1, with a tentative D call TRBD2 (6 bases). The germline V gene encodes CDR1 SQVTM and CDR2 ANQGSEA. V was shortened by 2 bases and J by 7 bases, with 15 bases between the two germline ends. CDR3 length equals 14 residues.

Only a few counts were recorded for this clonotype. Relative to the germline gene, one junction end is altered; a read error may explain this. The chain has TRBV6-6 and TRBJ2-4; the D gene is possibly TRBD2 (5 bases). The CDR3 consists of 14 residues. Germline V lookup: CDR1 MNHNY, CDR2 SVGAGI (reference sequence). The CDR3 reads CASSYFQTRTGKRF. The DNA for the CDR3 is TGTGCCAGCAGTTACTTCCAAACAAGGACCGGGAAAAGGTTC.

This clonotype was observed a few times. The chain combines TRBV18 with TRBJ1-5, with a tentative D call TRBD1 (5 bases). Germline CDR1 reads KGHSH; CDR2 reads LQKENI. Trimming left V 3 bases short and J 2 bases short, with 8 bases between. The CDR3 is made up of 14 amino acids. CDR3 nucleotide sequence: TGTGCCAGCTCACCTTCACAGGGCAATCAGCCCCAGCATTTT. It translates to CASSPSQGNQPQHF.

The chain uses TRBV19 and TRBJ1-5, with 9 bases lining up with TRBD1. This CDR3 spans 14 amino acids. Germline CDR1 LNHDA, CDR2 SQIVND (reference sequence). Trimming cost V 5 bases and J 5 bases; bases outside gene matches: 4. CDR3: CASSVTGGDQPQHF. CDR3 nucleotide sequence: TGTGCCAGTAGTGTTACAGGGGGCGATCAGCCCCAGCATTTT. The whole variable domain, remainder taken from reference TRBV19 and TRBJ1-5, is DGGITQSPKYLFRKEGQNVTLSCEQNLNHDAMYWYRQDPGQGLRLIYYSQIVNDFQKGDIAEGYSVSREKKESFPLTVTSAQKNPTAFYLCASSVTGGDQPQHFGDGTRLSIL.

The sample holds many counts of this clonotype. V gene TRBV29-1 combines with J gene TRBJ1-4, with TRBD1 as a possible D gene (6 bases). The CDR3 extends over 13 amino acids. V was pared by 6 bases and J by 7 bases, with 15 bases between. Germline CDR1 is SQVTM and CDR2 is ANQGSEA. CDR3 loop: CSVEGGVGEKLFF. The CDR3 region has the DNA TGCAGCGTAGAGGGGGGGGTTGGTGAAAAACTGTTTTTT.

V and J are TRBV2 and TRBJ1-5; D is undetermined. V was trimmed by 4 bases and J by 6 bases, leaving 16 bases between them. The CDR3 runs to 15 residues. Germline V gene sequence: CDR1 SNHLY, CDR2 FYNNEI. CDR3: CASSVGGSRSQPQHF. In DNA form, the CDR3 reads TGTGCCAGCAGTGTAGGAGGTAGTAGGTCTCAGCCCCAGCATTTT.

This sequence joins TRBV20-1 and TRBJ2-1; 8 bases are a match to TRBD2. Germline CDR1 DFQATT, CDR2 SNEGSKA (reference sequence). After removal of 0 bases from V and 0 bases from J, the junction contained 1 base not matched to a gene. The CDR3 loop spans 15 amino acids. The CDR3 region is CSARDAGGSYNEQFF. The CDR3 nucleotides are TGCAGTGCTAGAGACGCGGGAGGCTCCTACAATGAGCAGTTCTTC.

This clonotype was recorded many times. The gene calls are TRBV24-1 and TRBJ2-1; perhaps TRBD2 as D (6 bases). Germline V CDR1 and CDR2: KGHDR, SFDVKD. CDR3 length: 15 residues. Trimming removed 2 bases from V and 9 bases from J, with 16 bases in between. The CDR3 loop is CATSDSKGTRSEQFF. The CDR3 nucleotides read TGTGCCACCAGTGATTCTAAAGGGACTCGCAGTGAGCAGTTCTTC.

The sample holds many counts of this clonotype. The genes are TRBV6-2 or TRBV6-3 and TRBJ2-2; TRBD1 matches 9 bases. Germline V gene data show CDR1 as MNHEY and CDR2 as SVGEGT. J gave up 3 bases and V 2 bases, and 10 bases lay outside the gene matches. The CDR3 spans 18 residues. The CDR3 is CASSYNPGTGKYTGELFF. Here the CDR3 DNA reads TGTGCCAGCAGTTACAATCCCGGGACAGGGAAGTACACCGGGGAGCTGTTTTTT.

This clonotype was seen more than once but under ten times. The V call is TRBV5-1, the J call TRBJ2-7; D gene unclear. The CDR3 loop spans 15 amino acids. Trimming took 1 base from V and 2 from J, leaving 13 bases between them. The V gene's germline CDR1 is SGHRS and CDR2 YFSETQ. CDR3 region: CASSLSSHVAYEQYF. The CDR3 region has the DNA TGCGCCAGCAGCTTGTCCTCCCACGTAGCCTACGAGCAGTACTTC.